The 2 T cell receptor beta chains below all came from one sample that was sequenced in a study of Graves' ophthalmopathy and Graves' hyperthyroidism. TCR beta CDR3 amplification used RNA transcripts. Second-round multiplex PCR followed a first-round RT-PCR using HTBI primers. TCRdb ran MiXCR on the multiplex PCR reads and lists one entry per CDR3 protein. Of approximately 1.2 million distinct CDR3 sequences in the sample, approximately 35% were seen once. Sequences were obtained from peripheral blood or thyroid tissue (not recorded which). These receptor sequences come from an adult man with Graves' hyperthyroidism.

About this clonotype itself: As the CDR3 is not closed by the conserved phenylalanine or tryptophan, this likely results from a read error. The DNA is left out, because the CDR3 cannot be placed on it with certainty; the CDR3 is given as TCRdb lists it. The J gene is TRBJ2-6, the V gene TRBV6-6; TRBD1 reflects the table's D call only, with no check against the DNA. The CDR3 spans 8 amino acids, including both terminal residues. CDR1 and CDR2 from the germline V gene are MNHNY and SVGAGI (reference sequence). The CDR3: CASTDPGQ.

Concerning this clonotype: A read error may explain this, as a much larger clone is one base away. The V gene is TRBV7-2, the J gene TRBJ1-5; weak D call: TRBD1 (6 bases). Per the germline V gene, CDR1 is SGHTA and CDR2 is FQGNSA. V gave up 4 bases and J gave up 9 bases, with 22 bases separating them. The CDR3 totals 16 residues. CDR3 sequence reads: CASSSGVVGGARPQHF. In nucleotides, the CDR3 is TGTGCCAGCAGCTCGGGGGTAGTGGGGGGCGCTCGGCCCCAGCATTTT.